What follows are 20 T cell receptor beta chains derived from one specimen sequenced in a study of cytomegalovirus exposure and HLA in healthy donors. It was with 60 Vbeta and 13 Jbeta primers that the PCR ran. Profiling relied on immunoSEQ multiplex PCR, and the TCRdb table lists in-frame clones only, not all of them. The table has approximately 130,000 clones, 83% seen once; the top ten hold roughly 1.2%. Source material: PBMCs. The receptors derive from a girl aged 2 to 10 in good health and CMV-seronegative.

The chain combines TRBV21-1 with TRBJ1-3. TRBV21-1 is given as a pseudogene. The CDR3 spans 16 residues. The CDR3 region is CASSKGEISSGNTIYF. CDR3 nucleotides: TGTGCCAGCAGCAAAGGAGAGATTAGCTCTGGAAACACCATATATTTT.

This clone was counted between two and nine times. The genes are TRBV5-4 and TRBJ1-1, with D perhaps TRBD1 (5 bases). CDR3 length: 14 amino acids. Deletions cut 7 bases from V and 8 bases from J, with 21 bases between. The V gene's germline CDR1 is SGHNT and CDR2 YYREEE (reference sequence). The CDR3 reads CASQAPGGSPEAFF. DNA of the CDR3: TGTGCCAGCCAAGCCCCGGGGGGTTCCCCAGAAGCTTTCTTT.

The V call is TRBV29-1, the J call TRBJ2-7; TRBD2 matches 9 bases. After removal of 5 bases from V and 4 bases from J, the junction contained 6 bases not matched to a gene. The CDR3 is 13 residues long. CDR1 is SQVTM, CDR2 ANQGSEA, per germline. The CDR3 DNA reads as TGCAGCGTTTTGACTAGCGGCCTTTACGAGCAGTACTTC. Encoded protein: CSVLTSGLYEQYF.

This clone occurred a few times. The chain links TRBV4-1 to TRBJ1-1; D is ambiguous. The ends were cut back, 3 bases at V and 4 bases at J, with 9 bases in the middle. CDR1 is MGHRA, CDR2 YSYEKL, per germline. CDR3 length: 13 residues. In nucleotides, the CDR3 is TGCGCCAGCAGCCACCAGGTAACCACTGAAGCTTTCTTT. The encoded protein is CASSHQVTTEAFF.

This rearrangement joins TRBV4-1 to TRBJ2-4, with D perhaps TRBD2 (7 bases). V was pared by 0 bases and J by 8 bases, with 11 bases between. The germline gives CDR1 MGHRA, CDR2 YSYEKL. This CDR3 has 14 amino acids. The CDR3 region is CASSQEGGAHIQYF. The CDR3 coding sequence is TGCGCCAGCAGCCAAGAAGGGGGGGCCCACATTCAGTACTTC.

This chain links TRBV21-1 with TRBJ2-5; the listed D gene, TRBD1, was not tested against the DNA. TRBV21-1 is a recognized pseudogene. This CDR3 has 14 amino acids. The DNA for the CDR3 is TGTGCCAGCAGCAATGACAGGGTACAGGAGACCCAGTACTTC. Its protein is CASSNDRVQETQYF.

The rearrangement uses TRBV5-6 and TRBJ1-2; perhaps TRBD1 as D (6 bases). Looked up from germline, CDR1 is SGHDT and CDR2 is YYEEEE. The germline V and J ends were trimmed by 0 bases and 1 base, with 19 bases remaining between them. The CDR3 is made up of 18 amino acids. The CDR3 DNA reads TGTGCCAGCAGCTTGGAGGGGGTCAGGGAGAGGTTTAACTATGGCTACACCTTC. The encoded protein is CASSLEGVRERFNYGYTF.

The chain joins TRBV19 to TRBJ2-7, with 9 bases fitting TRBD2. CDR1 and CDR2 (germline): LNHDA, SQIVND (reference sequence). The CDR3 length is 14 residues. The V gene end was trimmed by 6 bases and the J gene end by 3 bases; junction bases not matched to a gene: 6. The DNA of the CDR3 is TGTGCCAGTAGGTCGACTAGCGGAGTCTACGAGCAGTACTTC. Protein product: CASRSTSGVYEQYF.

This clone was picked up a small number of times. This chain connects TRBV4-3 to TRBJ1-1; maybe TRBD1 (5 bases). The germline gives CDR1 LGHNA, CDR2 YSLEER. With 3 bases removed from V and 0 bases from J, the gap between germline ends came to 11 bases. CDR3 length: 15 amino acids. CDR3 sequence: CASSQMTVMNTEAFF. In nucleotides, the CDR3 is TGCGCCAGCAGCCAGATGACAGTTATGAACACTGAAGCTTTCTTT.

This clone was recorded only once. The chain is built from TRBV5-4 and TRBJ2-7; 9 bases match TRBD1. Germline V lookup: CDR1 SGHNT, CDR2 YYREEE (reference sequence). The junction had 1 base not matched to a gene; V was cut back by 4 bases and J by 5 bases. The CDR3 contains 12 residues. The CDR3, as DNA: TGTGCCAGCAGCGGACAGGGGAACGAGCAGTACTTC. Translating gives CASSGQGNEQYF.

The chain joins TRBV5-4 to TRBJ1-4; TRBD1 matches at 10 bases. CDR1 and CDR2 (germline): SGHNT, YYREEE (reference sequence). CDR3 length: 18 amino acids. With V trimmed by 4 bases and J by 4 bases, 13 bases remained unmatched. The CDR3 reads CASSDGQGGKPLNEKLFF. In DNA form, the CDR3 reads TGTGCCAGCAGCGATGGACAGGGGGGAAAACCCCTTAATGAAAAACTGTTTTTT.

The J gene is TRBJ2-3, the V gene TRBV5-6; 8 bases fit TRBD1. CDR3 length equals 16 residues. Trimming cost V 4 bases and J 2 bases; bases outside gene matches: 9. Per germline, CDR1 SGHDT and CDR2 YYEEEE. In nucleotides, the CDR3 is TGTGCCAGCAGCAGAAACCAGGGGGCTATCACAGATACGCAGTATTTT. This sequence encodes CASSRNQGAITDTQYF.

This chain joins TRBV7-6 and TRBJ2-5; 8 bases agree with TRBD1. V was clipped by 2 bases and J by 7 bases; unmatched bases: 9. The CDR3 contains 15 residues. The V gene's germline CDR1 is SGHVS and CDR2 FNYEAQ. This CDR3 is CASSLQGAMLGTQYF. The CDR3 DNA sequence: TGTGCCAGCAGCTTACAGGGGGCGATGCTCGGGACCCAGTACTTC.

The gene calls are TRBV4-2 and TRBJ1-5; no clear D. The CDR3 contains 13 residues. Germline V gives CDR1 LGHNA, CDR2 YNFKEQ. V was shortened by 4 bases and J by 6 bases, with 10 bases between the two germline ends. CDR3 DNA sequence: TGTGCCAGCAGCCGTCGTCGGGGTCAGCCCCAGCATTTT. Translating it yields CASSRRRGQPQHF.

The chain employs TRBV18 and TRBJ2-1, with 7 bases matching TRBD2. The V gene's germline CDR1 is KGHSH and CDR2 LQKENI. The ends lost 0 bases at V and 5 bases at J; junction bases unmatched: 4. This CDR3 contains 15 residues. CDR3 in amino acids: CASSPPASGDNEQFF. The CDR3 nucleotides read TGTGCCAGCTCACCACCAGCAAGCGGGGACAATGAGCAGTTCTTC.

The chain joins TRBV5-6 to TRBJ2-3; TRBD2 matches at 7 bases. Trimming took 2 bases from V and 4 from J; bases not matched to a gene: 10. The CDR3 is 16 residues long. Looked up from germline, CDR1 is SGHDT and CDR2 is YYEEEE. CDR3 sequence reads: CASSFPSRLASDTQYF. The CDR3 DNA sequence: TGTGCCAGCAGCTTTCCTTCCCGACTAGCATCAGATACGCAGTATTTT. Based on the CDR3 plus reference TRBV5-6 and TRBJ2-3, the full variable domain is DAGVTQSPTHLIKTRGQQVTLRCSPKSGHDTVSWYQQALGQGPQFIFQYYEEEERQRGNFPDRFSGHQFPNYSSELNVNALLLGDSALYLCASSFPSRLASDTQYFGPGTRLTVL.

This rearrangement joins TRBV7-2 to TRBJ2-7, with 7 bases aligning to TRBD2. The germline V gene has CDR1 SGHTA and CDR2 FQGNSA. J was trimmed by 0 bases and V by 4 bases; bases with no gene match: 3. This CDR3 spans 14 amino acids. The CDR3 DNA follows: TGTGCCAGCAGCTCTCAGCGGGGCTCCTACGAGCAGTACTTC. It specifies CASSSQRGSYEQYF.

The V and J genes are TRBV7-9 and TRBJ1-1; 9 bases map to TRBD1. CDR1 SEHNR and CDR2 FQNEAQ come from the germline V gene (reference sequence). This CDR3 spans 15 amino acids. With 4 bases clipped from V and 2 bases from J, the junction kept 5 bases outside the gene matches. The CDR3, as DNA: TGTGCCAGCAGCTCAACAGGGGGCTCTAACACTGAAGCTTTCTTT. It codes for CASSSTGGSNTEAFF.

The chain joins TRBV4-1 to TRBJ2-1; perhaps TRBD2 as D (6 bases). The length of the CDR3 is 17 residues. Between the trimmed V and J ends, which lost 7 bases and 0 bases, there was a span of 19 bases. Germline-derived CDR1 and CDR2 are MGHRA and YSYEKL. CDR3 in DNA: TGCGCCAGCAAGCCGGGGGTGAACTCCCTCTCCTACAATGAGCAGTTCTTC. This translates into CASKPGVNSLSYNEQFF.

This CDR3 is CASSLTGTGVYEQYF. Written as DNA, the CDR3 is TGTGCCAGCAGCTTAACCGGGACAGGGGTCTACGAGCAGTACTTC. The chain combines TRBV7-2 with TRBJ2-7; 10 positions agree with TRBD1. CDR1 is SGHTA, CDR2 FQGNSA, per germline. With 2 bases clipped from V and 3 bases from J, the junction kept 4 bases outside the gene matches. This CDR3 is 15 amino acids long.